The T cell receptor (beta chain) described here comes from a study of glioma-infiltrating T cells. The CDR3 is made up of 14 amino acids. CDR1 DFQATT and CDR2 SNEGSKA come from the germline V gene (reference sequence). This clonotype was found a few times. A read error is possible here, since a much larger clone lies one base away. TCR alpha and beta CDR3 regions were amplified from RNA using iRepertoire nested multiplex PCR. A single record per CDR3 protein comes from TCRdb applying MiXCR to the multiplex PCR reads. The sample contains around 170,000 distinct CDR3 sequences, more than 35% of which appear only once.

V gene TRBV20-1 combines with J gene TRBJ1-1; D not certain. Sequencing was done on a sample of glioma tissue, nonneoplastic brain tissue, or PBMCs (not recorded which). This receptor was identified in a human donor with low-grade glioma or glioblastoma, undergoing nonglioma brain surgery, or in good health (not recorded which). This CDR3 reads CSAGKQSGNTKAFF. Here the CDR3 DNA reads TGCAGTGCGGGGAAACAGAGTGGGAACACTAAAGCTTTCTTT.